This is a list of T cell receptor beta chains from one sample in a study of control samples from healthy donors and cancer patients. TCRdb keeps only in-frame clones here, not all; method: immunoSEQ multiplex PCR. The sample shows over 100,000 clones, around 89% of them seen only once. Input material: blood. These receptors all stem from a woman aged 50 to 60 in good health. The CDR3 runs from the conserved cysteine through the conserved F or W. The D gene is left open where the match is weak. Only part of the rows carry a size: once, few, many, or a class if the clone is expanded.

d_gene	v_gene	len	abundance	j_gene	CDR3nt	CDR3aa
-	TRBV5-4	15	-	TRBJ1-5	TGTGCCAGCAGCTTTACGGGGGGCCCGAATCAGCCCCAGCATTTT	CASSFTGGPNQPQHF
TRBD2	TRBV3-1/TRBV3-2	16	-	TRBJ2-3	TGTGCCAGCAGCCAATGGAGCGGGGGGGCTGGAGATACGCAGTATTTT	CASSQWSGGAGDTQYF
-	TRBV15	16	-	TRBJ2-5	TGTGCCACCAGCAGGAAAGGTCTTGTGGGGCCAGAGACCCAGTACTTC	CATSRKGLVGPETQYF
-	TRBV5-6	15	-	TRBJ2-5	TGTGCCAGCAGCTTGGAGATTGCGTACCAAGAGACCCAGTACTTC	CASSLEIAYQETQYF
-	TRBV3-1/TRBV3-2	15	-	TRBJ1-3	TGTGCCAGCAGCCAAGCAGGTGGGGGTGGAAACACCATATATTTT	CASSQAGGGGNTIYF
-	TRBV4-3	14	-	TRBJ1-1	TGCGCCAGCAGCTCAGACCACCTGAGGACTGAAGCTTTCTTT	CASSSDHLRTEAFF
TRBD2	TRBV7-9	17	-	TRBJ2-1	TGTGCCAGCAGCACAAGGGGCGGGAGGGGTTCCTACAATGAGCAGTTCTTC	CASSTRGGRGSYNEQFF
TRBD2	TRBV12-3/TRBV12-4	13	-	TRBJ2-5	TGTGCCAGCAGTCATTGGGGGGGAGAGACCCAGTACTTC	CASSHWGGETQYF
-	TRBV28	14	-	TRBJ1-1	TGTGCCAGCCAAAAAGAGGGACTGCACACTGAAGCTTTCTTT	CASQKEGLHTEAFF
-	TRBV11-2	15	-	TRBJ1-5	TGTGCCAGCAGCTTAGATGGGCAGGGTTATCAGCCCCAGCATTTT	CASSLDGQGYQPQHF
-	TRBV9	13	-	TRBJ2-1	TGTGCCAGCAGCGTAGGGGGTAGAAATGAGCAGTTCTTC	CASSVGGRNEQFF
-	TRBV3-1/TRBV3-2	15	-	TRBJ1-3	TGTGCCAGCGGGGCGGGGACCTACTCTGGAAACACCATATATTTT	CASGAGTYSGNTIYF
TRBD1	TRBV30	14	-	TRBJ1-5	TGTGCCTGGTCGAAGGGGACAGCGAATCAGCCCCAGCATTTT	CAWSKGTANQPQHF
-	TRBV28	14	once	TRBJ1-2	TGTGCCAGCAGTTCCCCCCAAGGGGGCTATGGCTACACCTTC	CASSSPQGGYGYTF
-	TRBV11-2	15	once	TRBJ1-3	TGTGCCAGCAGCTCCCTCAGGGGTTCTGGAAACACCATATATTTT	CASSSLRGSGNTIYF
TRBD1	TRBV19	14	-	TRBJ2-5	TGTGCCAGTAGTATGCAACAGGGGCTAGAGACCCAGTACTTC	CASSMQQGLETQYF
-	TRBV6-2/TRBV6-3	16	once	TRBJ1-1	TGTGCCAGCAGTTACTCCATTTCACCGGGGCTGAAGGAAGCTTTCTTT	CASSYSISPGLKEAFF
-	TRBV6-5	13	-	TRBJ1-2	TGTGCCAGCAGCCCACAGGGAAGCTATGGCTACACCTTC	CASSPQGSYGYTF
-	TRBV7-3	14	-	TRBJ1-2	TGTGCCAGCAGCTTGTTCGGGGGTACCTATGGCTACACCTTC	CASSLFGGTYGYTF
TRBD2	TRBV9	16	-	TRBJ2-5	TGTGCCAGCAGCGTACGCGGCGGGGGAGGCCAAGAGACCCAGTACTTC	CASSVRGGGGQETQYF
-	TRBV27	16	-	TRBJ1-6	TGTGCCAGCAGCCCACTACAGAGCCCTCATGGGGCACCCCTCCACTTT	CASSPLQSPHGAPLHF
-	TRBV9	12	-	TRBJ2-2	TGTGCCAGCAGCTCAAACACCGGGGAGCTGTTTTTT	CASSSNTGELFF
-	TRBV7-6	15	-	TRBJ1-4	TGTGCCAGCAGCAGCAGGGTCGGGGCTAATGAAAAACTGTTTTTT	CASSSRVGANEKLFF